Listed below are T cell receptor beta chains from one sample, sequenced in a study of shared clonotypes between healthy human individuals. Only in-frame clones appear in the TCRdb table, and some are missing; sequencing was by immunoSEQ multiplex PCR. There are 2 million to 3 million clones in the sample; over 85% occur only once, and about 0.38% lies in the top ten. Input material: naive CD4+ T cells from PBMCs. These receptors were obtained from a man between 18 and 35 years old in good health. Some clones in this sample may be carry-over from other donors' samples. Both conserved end residues are part of each CDR3. The D gene is left open where the match is weak. Size is omitted from some rows. Given values are once, few, many or a class for expanded clones.

d_gene: TRBD2
j_gene: TRBJ2-3
abundance: -
v_gene: TRBV7-9
CDR3nt: TGTGCCAGCAGCCAAAGACTAGCGGAACGCACAGATACGCAGTATTTT
CDR3aa: CASSQRLAERTDTQYF

d_gene: -
j_gene: TRBJ2-7
abundance: once
v_gene: TRBV10-1
CDR3nt: TGCGCCAGCAGTAACCTCGTGGGGCGGGTTTCCGAGCAGTACTTC
CDR3aa: CASSNLVGRVSEQYF

d_gene: -
j_gene: TRBJ2-4
abundance: -
v_gene: TRBV5-1
CDR3nt: TGCGCCAGCAGCTTGGGGGGGCGCGCAAAAAAAAACATTCAGTACTTC
CDR3aa: CASSLGGRAKKNIQYF

d_gene: TRBD2
j_gene: TRBJ2-1
abundance: -
v_gene: TRBV5-6
CDR3nt: TGTGCCAGCAGCATTAGCGGGAGCTCCTACAATGAGCAGTTCTTC
CDR3aa: CASSISGSSYNEQFF

d_gene: -
j_gene: TRBJ2-3
abundance: -
v_gene: TRBV4-2
CDR3nt: TGTGCCAGCAGCCAGGGTAACACAGATACGCAGTATTTT
CDR3aa: CASSQGNTDTQYF

d_gene: -
j_gene: TRBJ2-1
abundance: -
v_gene: TRBV18
CDR3nt: TGTGCCAGCTCACCCATCCGAGGATCCCGGGCTACCTACAATGAGCAGTTCTTC
CDR3aa: CASSPIRGSRATYNEQFF

d_gene: -
j_gene: TRBJ1-2
abundance: -
v_gene: TRBV11-2
CDR3nt: TGTGCCAGCAGCCTGGACCGACCCTATGGCTACACCTTC
CDR3aa: CASSLDRPYGYTF

d_gene: TRBD2
j_gene: TRBJ2-1
abundance: -
v_gene: TRBV5-1
CDR3nt: TGCGCCAGCAGCTACTTGACTAGCGGGATCAATGAGCAGTTCTTC
CDR3aa: CASSYLTSGINEQFF

d_gene: -
j_gene: TRBJ2-2
abundance: -
v_gene: TRBV9
CDR3nt: TGTGCCAGCAGCGCCATCTTAAACACCGGGGAGCTGTTTTTT
CDR3aa: CASSAILNTGELFF

d_gene: -
j_gene: TRBJ1-5
abundance: -
v_gene: TRBV28
CDR3nt: TGTGCCAGCAGTACAGGGTATGACAATCAGCCCCAGCATTTT
CDR3aa: CASSTGYDNQPQHF

d_gene: TRBD2
j_gene: TRBJ2-1
abundance: -
v_gene: TRBV5-6
CDR3nt: TGTGCCAGCAGCTTGCTCGCGGGGGGCGGGAATGAGCAGTTCTTC
CDR3aa: CASSLLAGGGNEQFF

d_gene: -
j_gene: TRBJ1-5
abundance: -
v_gene: TRBV19
CDR3nt: TGTGCCAGTAGTATAGAGTTCTATCAGCCCCAGCATTTT
CDR3aa: CASSIEFYQPQHF

d_gene: TRBD1
j_gene: TRBJ2-7
abundance: -
v_gene: TRBV19
CDR3nt: TGTGCCAGTAGTATAGTCCCCGGGACAGGGTCCTACGAGCAGTACTTC
CDR3aa: CASSIVPGTGSYEQYF

d_gene: TRBD1
j_gene: TRBJ1-4
abundance: -
v_gene: TRBV6-5
CDR3nt: TGTGCCAGCAGTTCACGACAGGGGAATGAAAAACTGTTTTTT
CDR3aa: CASSSRQGNEKLFF

d_gene: -
j_gene: TRBJ2-7
abundance: -
v_gene: TRBV27
CDR3nt: TGTGCCAGCAGTTTTAGTGGGAACTCCTACGAGCAGTACTTC
CDR3aa: CASSFSGNSYEQYF

d_gene: -
j_gene: TRBJ2-7
abundance: -
v_gene: TRBV27
CDR3nt: TGTGCCAGCAGTTCGGGGGCTTCTTACGAGCAGTACTTC
CDR3aa: CASSSGASYEQYF

d_gene: -
j_gene: TRBJ2-6
abundance: -
v_gene: TRBV5-4
CDR3nt: TGTGCCAGCAGCTTATCAGGGTTAACTGGGGCCAACGTCCTGACTTTC
CDR3aa: CASSLSGLTGANVLTF

d_gene: -
j_gene: TRBJ2-3
abundance: -
v_gene: TRBV5-4
CDR3nt: TGTGCCAGCAGCTTGGCAGGGGACTTGAGCACAGATACGCAGTATTTT
CDR3aa: CASSLAGDLSTDTQYF

d_gene: -
j_gene: TRBJ2-3
abundance: -
v_gene: TRBV7-9
CDR3nt: TGTGCCAGCAGCTTAGAGTCTATCGCAGATACGCAGTATTTT
CDR3aa: CASSLESIADTQYF

d_gene: -
j_gene: TRBJ1-1
abundance: -
v_gene: TRBV4-1
CDR3nt: TGCGCCAGCAGCCAACCGGCTTTAGGGAACACTGAAGCTTTCTTT
CDR3aa: CASSQPALGNTEAFF

d_gene: -
j_gene: TRBJ1-2
abundance: -
v_gene: TRBV7-9
CDR3nt: TGTGCCAGCAGCTTAAACGTCGCCGTCCGGGGCTACACCTTC
CDR3aa: CASSLNVAVRGYTF

d_gene: TRBD2
j_gene: TRBJ2-3
abundance: -
v_gene: TRBV28
CDR3nt: TGTGCCAGCAGTGACCCCAGCGGGAGCAGCACAGATACGCAGTATTTT
CDR3aa: CASSDPSGSSTDTQYF

d_gene: -
j_gene: TRBJ2-3
abundance: -
v_gene: TRBV7-3
CDR3nt: TGTGCCAGCAGCCCTAACGGAAGGAGCACAGATACGCAGTATTTT
CDR3aa: CASSPNGRSTDTQYF

d_gene: -
j_gene: TRBJ1-1
abundance: -
v_gene: TRBV7-3
CDR3nt: TGTGCCAGCAGCTTGAGTGGAGACACTGAAGCTTTCTTT
CDR3aa: CASSLSGDTEAFF

d_gene: TRBD1
j_gene: TRBJ2-3
abundance: -
v_gene: TRBV18
CDR3nt: TGTGCCAGCTCACCCGGGACAGGGACAGATACGCAGTATTTT
CDR3aa: CASSPGTGTDTQYF

d_gene: -
j_gene: TRBJ2-7
abundance: -
v_gene: TRBV6-4
CDR3nt: TGTGCCAGCAGTGACTCGGCAGCGGGCAACTACGAGCAGTACTTC
CDR3aa: CASSDSAAGNYEQYF

d_gene: TRBD1
j_gene: TRBJ2-1
abundance: -
v_gene: TRBV29-1
CDR3nt: TGCAGCGTTGTCGCCGATGGAAAAGGACAGGGGAAAAATAGTCAGTTCTTC
CDR3aa: CSVVADGKGQGKNSQFF

d_gene: TRBD1
j_gene: TRBJ1-5
abundance: -
v_gene: TRBV6-1
CDR3nt: TGTGCCAGCAGGAAACAGGGGGTACCAAATCAGCCCCAGCATTTT
CDR3aa: CASRKQGVPNQPQHF

d_gene: TRBD1
j_gene: TRBJ2-5
abundance: -
v_gene: TRBV9
CDR3nt: TGTGCCAGCAGCGGGACAGGGGTGGAGGAGACCCAGTACTTC
CDR3aa: CASSGTGVEETQYF

d_gene: TRBD1
j_gene: TRBJ1-1
abundance: -
v_gene: TRBV7-9
CDR3nt: TGTGCCAGCAGCCTGACAGGGGGCAGGACTGAAGCTTTCTTT
CDR3aa: CASSLTGGRTEAFF

d_gene: -
j_gene: TRBJ1-2
abundance: -
v_gene: TRBV6-1
CDR3nt: TGTGCCAGCAGTGAGCCAGCGGCAGTAGGGATCTATGGCTACACCTTC
CDR3aa: CASSEPAAVGIYGYTF

d_gene: -
j_gene: TRBJ2-7
abundance: -
v_gene: TRBV6-6
CDR3nt: TGTGCCAGCAGCCTAGTACAGGGCGCCTTTACCTACGAGCAGTACTTC
CDR3aa: CASSLVQGAFTYEQYF

d_gene: -
j_gene: TRBJ2-7
abundance: -
v_gene: TRBV28
CDR3nt: TGTGCCAGCAGTGAGGGAGGGGGCACCGGCTACGAGCAGTACTTC
CDR3aa: CASSEGGGTGYEQYF

d_gene: -
j_gene: TRBJ2-7
abundance: -
v_gene: TRBV7-2
CDR3nt: TGTGCCAGCAGCTTACGGCGGGACTCGGACGAGCAGTACTTC
CDR3aa: CASSLRRDSDEQYF

d_gene: -
j_gene: TRBJ1-2
abundance: -
v_gene: TRBV4-2
CDR3nt: TGTGCCAGCAGCCCCACCATTGACAGGGGCTACACCTTC
CDR3aa: CASSPTIDRGYTF

d_gene: TRBD1
j_gene: TRBJ1-2
abundance: -
v_gene: TRBV6-6
CDR3nt: TGTGCCAGCACCCAAGAAAGGACAGGAGCTTCCTATGGCTACACCTTC
CDR3aa: CASTQERTGASYGYTF

d_gene: TRBD2
j_gene: TRBJ2-4
abundance: once
v_gene: TRBV5-1
CDR3nt: TGCGCCAGCAGCTTCACCGGGAGGGAGGACATTCAGTACTTC
CDR3aa: CASSFTGREDIQYF

d_gene: TRBD2
j_gene: TRBJ2-3
abundance: -
v_gene: TRBV18
CDR3nt: TGTGCCAGCTCCCTCGGGGGGGCAGATACGCAGTATTTT
CDR3aa: CASSLGGADTQYF

d_gene: -
j_gene: TRBJ2-1
abundance: -
v_gene: TRBV2
CDR3nt: TGTGCCAGCAAGTCGGTCAATGAGCAGTTCTTC
CDR3aa: CASKSVNEQFF

d_gene: -
j_gene: TRBJ1-1
abundance: -
v_gene: TRBV5-4
CDR3nt: TGTGCCAGCAGCTTTAGGACCGGCACTGAAGCTTTCTTT
CDR3aa: CASSFRTGTEAFF